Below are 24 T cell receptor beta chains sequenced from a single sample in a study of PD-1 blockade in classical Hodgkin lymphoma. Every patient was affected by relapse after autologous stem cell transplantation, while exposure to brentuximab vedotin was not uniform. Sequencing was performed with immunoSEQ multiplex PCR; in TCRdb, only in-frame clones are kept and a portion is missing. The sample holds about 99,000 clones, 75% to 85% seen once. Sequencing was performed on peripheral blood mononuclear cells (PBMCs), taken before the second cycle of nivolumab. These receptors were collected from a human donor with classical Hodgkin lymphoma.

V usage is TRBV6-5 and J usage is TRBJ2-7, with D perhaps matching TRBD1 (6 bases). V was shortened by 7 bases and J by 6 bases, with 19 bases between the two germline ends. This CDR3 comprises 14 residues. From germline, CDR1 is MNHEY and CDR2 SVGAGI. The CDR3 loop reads CASTALGALGEQYF. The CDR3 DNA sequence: TGTGCCAGCACCGCTTTGGGGGCGTTGGGCGAGCAGTACTTC.

The CDR3 nucleotides read TGCGCCAGCAGCTTGGTGACTCGCAATGAGCAGTTCTTC. Translating gives CASSLVTRNEQFF. The rearrangement uses TRBV5-1 and TRBJ2-1; D remains unclear. Germline CDR1 SGHRS, CDR2 YFSETQ. Trimming removed 0 bases at V and 6 bases at J, with 7 bases between. This CDR3 spans 13 amino acids.

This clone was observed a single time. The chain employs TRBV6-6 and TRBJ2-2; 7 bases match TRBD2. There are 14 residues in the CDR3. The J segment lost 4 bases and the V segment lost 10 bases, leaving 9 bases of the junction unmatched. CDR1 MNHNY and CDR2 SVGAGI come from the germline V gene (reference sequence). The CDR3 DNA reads TGTGCCACCCGGGGAGGGACCAGCACCGGGGAGCTGTTTTTT. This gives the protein CATRGGTSTGELFF.

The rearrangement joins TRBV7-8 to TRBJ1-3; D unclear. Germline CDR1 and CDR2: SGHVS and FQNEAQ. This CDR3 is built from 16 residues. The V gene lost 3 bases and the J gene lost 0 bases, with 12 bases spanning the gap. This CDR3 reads CASSLSELFSGNTIYF. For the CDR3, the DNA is TGTGCCAGCAGCTTGTCGGAGCTGTTCTCTGGAAACACCATATATTTT.

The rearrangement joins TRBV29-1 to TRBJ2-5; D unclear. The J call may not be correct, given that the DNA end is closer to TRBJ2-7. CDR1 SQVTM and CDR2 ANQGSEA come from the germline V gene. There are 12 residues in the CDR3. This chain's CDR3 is CSAEGSSYEQYF. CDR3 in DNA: TGCAGCGCCGAAGGTAGCTCCTACGAGCAGTACTTC.

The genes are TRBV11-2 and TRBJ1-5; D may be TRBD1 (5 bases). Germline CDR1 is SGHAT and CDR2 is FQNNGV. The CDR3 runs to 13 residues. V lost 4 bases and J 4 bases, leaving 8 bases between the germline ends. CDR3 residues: CASSSAGNQPQHF. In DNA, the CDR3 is TGTGCCAGCAGCTCTGCAGGGAATCAGCCCCAGCATTTT.

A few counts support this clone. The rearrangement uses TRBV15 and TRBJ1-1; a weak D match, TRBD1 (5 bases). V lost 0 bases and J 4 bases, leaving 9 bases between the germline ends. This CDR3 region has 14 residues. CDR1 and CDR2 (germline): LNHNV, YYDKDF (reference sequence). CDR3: CATSRDSGSTEAFF. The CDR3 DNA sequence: TGTGCCACCAGCAGAGATTCAGGGAGCACTGAAGCTTTCTTT.

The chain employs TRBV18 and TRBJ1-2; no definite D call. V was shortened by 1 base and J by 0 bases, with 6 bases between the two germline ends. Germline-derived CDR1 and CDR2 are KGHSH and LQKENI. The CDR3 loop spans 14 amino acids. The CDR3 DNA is TGTGCCAGCTCACCACGTCAGGCTAACTATGGCTACACCTTC. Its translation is CASSPRQANYGYTF.

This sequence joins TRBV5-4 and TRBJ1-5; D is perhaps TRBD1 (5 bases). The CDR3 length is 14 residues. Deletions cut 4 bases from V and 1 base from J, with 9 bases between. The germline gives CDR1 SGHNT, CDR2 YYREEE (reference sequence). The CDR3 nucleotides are TGTGCCAGCAGCAGCCGGGACAGCAATCAGCCCCAGCATTTT. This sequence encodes CASSSRDSNQPQHF.

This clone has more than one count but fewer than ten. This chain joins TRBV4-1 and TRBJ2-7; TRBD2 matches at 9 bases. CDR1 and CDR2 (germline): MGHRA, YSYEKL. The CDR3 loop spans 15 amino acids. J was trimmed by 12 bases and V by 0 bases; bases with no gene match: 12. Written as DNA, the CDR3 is TGCGCCAGCAGCCAAGATCCGGGACTAGCAGCCGGCCGGTACTTC. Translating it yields CASSQDPGLAAGRYF.

The CDR3 nucleotides are TGCAGCGTTGGTTCAGGGGCGTGGGAGACCCAGTACTTC. It yields the protein CSVGSGAWETQYF. V is TRBV29-1 and J is TRBJ2-5; possibly TRBD1 for D (6 bases). This CDR3 region has 13 residues. Trimming left V 4 bases short and J 5 bases short, with 14 bases between. Germline values: CDR1 SQVTM, CDR2 ANQGSEA.

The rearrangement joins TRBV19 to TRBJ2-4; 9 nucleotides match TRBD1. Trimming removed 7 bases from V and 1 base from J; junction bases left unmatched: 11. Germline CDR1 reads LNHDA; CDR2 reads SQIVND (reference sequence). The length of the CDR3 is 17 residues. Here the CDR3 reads CASTPGQGRRAKNIQYF. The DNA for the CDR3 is TGTGCCAGTACCCCCGGACAGGGGAGGAGGGCCAAAAACATTCAGTACTTC.

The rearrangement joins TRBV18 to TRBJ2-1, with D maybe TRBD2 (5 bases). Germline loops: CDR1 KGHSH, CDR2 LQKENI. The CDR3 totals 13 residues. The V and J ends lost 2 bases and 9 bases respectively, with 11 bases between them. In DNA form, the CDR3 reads TGTGCCAGCTCACCAGGGAGCTCAAGTGAGCAGTTCTTC. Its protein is CASSPGSSSEQFF. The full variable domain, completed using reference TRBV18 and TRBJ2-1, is NAGVMQNPRHLVRRRGQEARLRCSPMKGHSHVYWYRQLPEEGLKFMVYLQKENIIDESGMPKERFSAEFPKEGPSILRIQQVVRGDSAAYFCASSPGSSSEQFFGPGTRLTVL.

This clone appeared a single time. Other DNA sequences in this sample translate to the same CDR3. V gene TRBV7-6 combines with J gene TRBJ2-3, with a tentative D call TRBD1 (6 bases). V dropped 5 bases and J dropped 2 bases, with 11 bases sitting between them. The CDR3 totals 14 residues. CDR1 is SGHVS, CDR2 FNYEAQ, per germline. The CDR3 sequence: CASSPGTSTDTQYF. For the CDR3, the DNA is TGTGCCAGCAGCCCAGGGACATCCACAGATACGCAGTATTTT.

The CDR3 here is CASSRTSGNTYEQYF. CDR3 DNA sequence: TGTGCCAGCAGTCGGACTAGCGGGAATACTTACGAGCAGTACTTC. The gene calls are TRBV7-2 and TRBJ2-7; 12 bases map to TRBD2. V lost 6 bases to trimming and J lost 4 bases; unmatched junction nucleotides: 7. This CDR3 has 15 amino acids. Germline lookup yields CDR1 SGHTA and CDR2 FQGNSA.

The CDR3 is CASSSPREGATDTQYF. The CDR3 DNA reads as TGTGCCAGCAGTTCACCGCGGGAGGGTGCAACAGATACGCAGTATTTT. The chain recombines TRBV27 with TRBJ2-3, with 9 bases fitting TRBD2. Germline-derived CDR1 and CDR2 are MNHEY and SMNVEV (reference sequence). After removal of 4 bases from V and 3 bases from J, the junction contained 8 bases not matched to a gene. The CDR3 length is 16 residues.

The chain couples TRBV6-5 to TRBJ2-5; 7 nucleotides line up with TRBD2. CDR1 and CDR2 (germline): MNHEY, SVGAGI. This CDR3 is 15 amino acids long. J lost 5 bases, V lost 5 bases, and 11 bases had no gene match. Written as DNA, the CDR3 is TGTGCCAGCAGTCCCTGGGAAACCGGGGGGGAGACCCAGTACTTC. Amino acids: CASSPWETGGETQYF.

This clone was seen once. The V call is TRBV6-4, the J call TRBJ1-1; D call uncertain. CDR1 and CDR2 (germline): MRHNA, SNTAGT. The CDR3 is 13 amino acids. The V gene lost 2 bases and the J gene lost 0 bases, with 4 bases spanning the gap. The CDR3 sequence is CASSDRVNTEAFF. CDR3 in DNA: TGTGCCAGCAGTGACAGGGTGAACACTGAAGCTTTCTTT.

The CDR3 region is CASSVVVGVSSDTQYF. The DNA of the CDR3 is TGTGCCAGCAGCGTAGTCGTGGGGGTGTCGTCAGATACGCAGTATTTT. This sequence joins TRBV9 and TRBJ2-3; either TRBD1 or TRBD2 may fit D (5 bases each). The ends were cut back, 0 bases at V and 4 bases at J, with 15 bases in the middle. The germline CDR1 and CDR2 sequences are SGDLS and YYNGEE. This CDR3 spans 16 amino acids.

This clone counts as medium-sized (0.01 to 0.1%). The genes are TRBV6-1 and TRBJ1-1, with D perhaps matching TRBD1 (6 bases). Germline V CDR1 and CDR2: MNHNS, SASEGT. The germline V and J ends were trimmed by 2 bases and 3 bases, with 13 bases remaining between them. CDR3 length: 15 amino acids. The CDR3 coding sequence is TGTGCCAGCAGTGAATGGGCAGGGGTGGACACTGAAGCTTTCTTT. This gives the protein CASSEWAGVDTEAFF.

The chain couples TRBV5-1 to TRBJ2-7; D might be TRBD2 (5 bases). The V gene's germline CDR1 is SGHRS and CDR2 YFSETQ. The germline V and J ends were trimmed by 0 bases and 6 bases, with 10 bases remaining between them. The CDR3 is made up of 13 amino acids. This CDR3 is CASSLGIGSEQYF. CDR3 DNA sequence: TGCGCCAGCAGCTTGGGGATAGGGAGCGAGCAGTACTTC.

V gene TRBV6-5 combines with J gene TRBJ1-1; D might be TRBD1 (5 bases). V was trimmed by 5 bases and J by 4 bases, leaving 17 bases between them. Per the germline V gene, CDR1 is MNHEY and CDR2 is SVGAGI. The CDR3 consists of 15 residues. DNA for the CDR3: TGTGCCAGCAGTGCTTCGCGACCCCAGGGCACTGAAGCTTTCTTT. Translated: CASSASRPQGTEAFF.

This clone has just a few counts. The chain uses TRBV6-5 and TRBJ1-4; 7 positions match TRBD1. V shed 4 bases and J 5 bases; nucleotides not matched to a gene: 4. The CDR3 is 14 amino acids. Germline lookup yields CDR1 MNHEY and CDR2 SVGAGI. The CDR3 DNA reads TGTGCCAGCAGTTCCGGGACAGCAAATGAAAAACTGTTTTTT. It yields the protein CASSSGTANEKLFF.

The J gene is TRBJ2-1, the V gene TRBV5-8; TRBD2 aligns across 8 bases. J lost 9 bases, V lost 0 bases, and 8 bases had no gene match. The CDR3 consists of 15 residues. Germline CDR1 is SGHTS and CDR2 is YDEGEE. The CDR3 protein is CASSLESGGRAEQFF. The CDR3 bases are TGTGCCAGCAGCTTGGAAAGCGGGGGCAGGGCTGAGCAGTTCTTC.